Detailed here is one T cell receptor (beta chain). Its binding antigen is unknown. Base qualities are not provided; no much larger clone lies one nucleotide away. The intended sense of this specimen's treatment or condition label: roughly nine-day PBMC culture with coronavirus spike peptide pools or control peptides (ViraFEST assay). To expand antigen-specific T cells with peptide pools and then pick out the expanded clonotypes through TCR sequencing, the study relied on the ViraFEST assay. The positive SARS-CoV-2 PCR tests of the convalescent patients were dated from March to December 2020, before the Alpha, Beta and Delta variants emerged in the United States. Each well held two million PBMCs cultured with roughly 10 ug/ml peptide pools in IMDM containing roughly 4.7% human AB serum and about 10 IU/ml IL-2. Half of the culture medium was replaced with fresh IL-2-containing medium on days 3 and 7. After nine to eleven days of culture, CD4+ T cells were isolated by negative selection with the EasySep CD4+ T cell isolation kit. Ficoll-Paque Plus gradient centrifugation was used to isolate PBMCs from whole blood, and the isolated PBMCs were then either used fresh or cryopreserved at -140C. Culture conditions were generally each tested in triplicate wells.

The library was made by PCR. DNA from cultured CD4+ T cells underwent TCR sequencing with the Oncomine TCR Beta short-read assay at the Johns Hopkins FTIC core. The QIAamp micro DNA kit was used to extract genomic DNA from the cultured CD4+ T cells. Oncomine TCR Beta libraries from cultured CD4+ T cells were pooled using unique dual indexes and sequenced on an Illumina iSeq 100. The study's own analysis went as follows. Non-productive sequences were removed, and CDR3s not starting with C, not ending with F or W, or shorter than 7 amino acids were discarded. The MANAFEST web application was used to identify antigen-specific clonotypes by comparing peptide-stimulated wells against reference wells and other culture wells. An FDR below 0.05, an odds ratio above 5, and a productive frequency above 0.1% in at least two of three replicate wells were required for clones to be considered positive. A clonotype was classed as cross-reactive if the clonotype showed significant expansion both in SARS-CoV-2 spike wells and in at least one common cold coronavirus spike condition. CDR3 homology was assessed with Levenshtein distances (stringdist) and unrooted phylogenetic trees (ape) in R version 3.6.1. TCRdb applied fastp at Q25 and MiXCR to the public reads, then kept only in-frame beta chains. For every CDR3 protein sequence, its rows merge into one entry that carries the most common genes and DNA. These V and J calls rely on TCRdb rather than the paper's analysis. This sample lists 6,000 to 8,500 distinct CDR3 sequences; approximately 73% were detected once. The ten top clones hold over 15% of the sample.

The data belong to a study of vaccination and CD4 T cells after COVID-19 (dated by TCRdb to between 2022 and 2023). With regard to the full study: Convalescent patients had a positive SARS-CoV-2 result on nasal swab PCR, and of these patients, fewer than ten had mild disease and one had severe disease. Participants got two doses of the Pfizer-BioNTech BNT162b2 vaccine (n=8) or two doses of the Moderna mRNA-1273 vaccine (n=2). Overlapping spike peptide pools from SARS-CoV-2 and from the common cold coronaviruses HCoV-NL63, HCoV-OC43 and HCoV-229E were used as culture stimuli. Post-COVID blood samples from convalescent patients were collected a median of around 110 days after diagnosis, with a range of roughly 35 to 161 days. In under twelve COVID-19 convalescent patients and a handful of infection-naive healthy vaccine recipients, researchers compared the spike-specific CD4+ TCR repertoire from before mRNA vaccination with the repertoire from after. Control cultures used a CEFX viral epitope pool as positive control, an HIV-1 Nef peptide pool as negative control, or no peptide. Six males and four females were included in the convalescent cohort, with two Hispanic individuals, seven Caucasians, two Asians and one multiracial person represented. Post-vaccine blood samples were obtained a median of about 77 days after the second vaccine dose, with a range of 14 to 241 days.

The CDR3, cysteine through phenylalanine, is 16 amino acids long. Only the CDR3 part of the read is kept: 48 bases, read in frame from the first base. At the junction V is shortened by 1 base and J by 4 bases; bases outside the gene matches: 7. CDR1 is given as SGHTA and CDR2 as FQGNSA, both from the germline V gene. Findings and caveats that apply to the study as a whole: The study included relatively few convalescent patients and did not analyze early timepoints after natural infection. In convalescent patients, a median about 86% of post-vaccine SARS-CoV-2-reactive clones were detected only after vaccination, suggesting vaccine-specific priming. The median number of SARS-CoV-2-reactive clonotypes rose from around 21 after infection to some 40 after vaccination, but the change was not significant. Of the vaccine-specific clones in convalescent patients, 304 of 307, or nearly all, reacted only to SARS-CoV-2 spike and did not cross-react with common cold coronaviruses.

The rearranged chain carries TRBV7-2 and TRBJ2-5; TRBD2 matches 9 bases in the middle. This receptor was taken from a human donor who had recovered from COVID-19. The sequenced sample consisted of CD4+ T cells from blood, cultured in vitro. CDR3 loop: CASSLGPSGIGETQYF. The base sequence is TGTGCCAGCAGCTTAGGGCCTAGCGGGATAGGAGAGACCCAGTACTTC.